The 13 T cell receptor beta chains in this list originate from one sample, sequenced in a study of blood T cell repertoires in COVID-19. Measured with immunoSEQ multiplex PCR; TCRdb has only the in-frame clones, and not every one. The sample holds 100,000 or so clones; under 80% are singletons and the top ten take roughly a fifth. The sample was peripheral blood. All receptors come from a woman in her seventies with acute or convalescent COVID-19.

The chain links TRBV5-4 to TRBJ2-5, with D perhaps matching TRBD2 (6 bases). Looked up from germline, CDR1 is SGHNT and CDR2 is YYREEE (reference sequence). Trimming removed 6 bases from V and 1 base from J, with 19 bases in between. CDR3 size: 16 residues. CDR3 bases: TGTGCCAGCACCCCTTCTTCGGGTAGCGGCCAAGAGACCCAGTACTTC. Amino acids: CASTPSSGSGQETQYF.

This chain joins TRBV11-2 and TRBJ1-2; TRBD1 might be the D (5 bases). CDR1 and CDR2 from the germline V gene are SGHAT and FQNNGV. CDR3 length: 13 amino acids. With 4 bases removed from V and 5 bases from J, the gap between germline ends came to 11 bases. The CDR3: CASSSPPGYGYTF. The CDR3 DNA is TGTGCCAGCAGCTCACCGCCAGGGTATGGCTACACCTTC.

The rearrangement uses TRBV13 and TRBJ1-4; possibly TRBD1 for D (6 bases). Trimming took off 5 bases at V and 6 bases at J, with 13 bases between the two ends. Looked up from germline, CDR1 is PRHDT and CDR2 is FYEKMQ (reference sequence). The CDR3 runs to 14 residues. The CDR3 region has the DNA TGTGCCAGCAGCGCCGGGACAAGATATGAAAAACTGTTTTTT. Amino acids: CASSAGTRYEKLFF.

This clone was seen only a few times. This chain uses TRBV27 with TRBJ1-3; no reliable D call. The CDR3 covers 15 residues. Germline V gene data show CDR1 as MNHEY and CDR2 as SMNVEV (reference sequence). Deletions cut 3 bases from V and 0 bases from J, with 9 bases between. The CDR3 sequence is CASSLRGLSGNTIYF. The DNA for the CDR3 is TGTGCCAGCAGTTTGAGAGGGCTCTCTGGAAACACCATATATTTT.

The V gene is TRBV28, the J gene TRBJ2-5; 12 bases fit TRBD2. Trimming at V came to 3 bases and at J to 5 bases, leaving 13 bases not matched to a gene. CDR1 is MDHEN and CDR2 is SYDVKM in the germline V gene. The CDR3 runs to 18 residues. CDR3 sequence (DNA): TGTGCCAGCAGTTTTGGACTAGCGGGGCTCTTTCTCTTGGAGACCCAGTACTTC. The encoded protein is CASSFGLAGLFLLETQYF.

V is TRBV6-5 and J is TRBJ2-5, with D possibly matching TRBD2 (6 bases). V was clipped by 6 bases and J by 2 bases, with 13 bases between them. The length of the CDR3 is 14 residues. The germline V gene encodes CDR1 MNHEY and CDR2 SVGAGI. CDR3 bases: TGTGCCAGCAGGGTGGGGGGAGTTCAAGAGACCCAGTACTTC. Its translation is CASRVGGVQETQYF.

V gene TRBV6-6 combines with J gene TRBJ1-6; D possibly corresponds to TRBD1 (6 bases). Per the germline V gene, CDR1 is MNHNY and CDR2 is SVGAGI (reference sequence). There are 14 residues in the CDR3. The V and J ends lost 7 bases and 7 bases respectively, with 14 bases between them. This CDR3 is CASKNREGNSPLHF. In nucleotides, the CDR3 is TGTGCCAGCAAGAACAGGGAGGGGAATTCACCCCTCCACTTT.

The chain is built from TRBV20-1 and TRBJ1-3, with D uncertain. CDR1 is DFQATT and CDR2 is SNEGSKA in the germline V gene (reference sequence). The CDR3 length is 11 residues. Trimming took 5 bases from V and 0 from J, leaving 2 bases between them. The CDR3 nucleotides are TGCAGTGCTCGCTCTGGAAACACCATATATTTT. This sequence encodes CSARSGNTIYF.

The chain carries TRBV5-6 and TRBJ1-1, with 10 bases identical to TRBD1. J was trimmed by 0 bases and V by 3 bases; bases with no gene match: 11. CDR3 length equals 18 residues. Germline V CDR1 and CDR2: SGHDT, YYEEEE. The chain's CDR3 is CASSWEKGQGFMNTEAFF. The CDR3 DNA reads TGTGCCAGCAGCTGGGAAAAGGGACAGGGGTTTATGAACACTGAAGCTTTCTTT.

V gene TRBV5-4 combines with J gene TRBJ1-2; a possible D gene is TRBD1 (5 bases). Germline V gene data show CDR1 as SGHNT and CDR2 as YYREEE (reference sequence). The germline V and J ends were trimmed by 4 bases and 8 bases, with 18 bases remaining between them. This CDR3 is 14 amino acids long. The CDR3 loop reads CASSTGTTLPGYTF. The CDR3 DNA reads TGTGCCAGCAGCACCGGGACTACCTTACCGGGCTACACCTTC.

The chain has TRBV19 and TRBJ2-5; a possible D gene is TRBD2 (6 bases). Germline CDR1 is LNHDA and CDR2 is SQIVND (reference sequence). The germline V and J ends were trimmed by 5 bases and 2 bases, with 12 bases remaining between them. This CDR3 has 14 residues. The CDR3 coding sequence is TGTGCCAGTAGTGGGTGGGGGGTACAAGAGACCCAGTACTTC. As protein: CASSGWGVQETQYF.

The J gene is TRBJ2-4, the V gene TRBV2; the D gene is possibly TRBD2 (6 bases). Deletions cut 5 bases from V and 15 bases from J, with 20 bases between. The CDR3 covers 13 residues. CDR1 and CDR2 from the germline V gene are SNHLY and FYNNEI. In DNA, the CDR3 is TGTGCCAGCAGTACAAACAGTCCAGGGAGGTGGTACTTC. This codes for CASSTNSPGRWYF.

The CDR3 coding sequence is TGTGCCAGCGCGGACAGGGTTTATGGCTACACCTTC. The encoded protein is CASADRVYGYTF. The chain couples TRBV28 to TRBJ1-2; 8 bases are shared with TRBD1. This CDR3 region has 12 residues. Germline assignment: CDR1 MDHEN and CDR2 SYDVKM. V shed 8 bases and J 5 bases; nucleotides not matched to a gene: 4.